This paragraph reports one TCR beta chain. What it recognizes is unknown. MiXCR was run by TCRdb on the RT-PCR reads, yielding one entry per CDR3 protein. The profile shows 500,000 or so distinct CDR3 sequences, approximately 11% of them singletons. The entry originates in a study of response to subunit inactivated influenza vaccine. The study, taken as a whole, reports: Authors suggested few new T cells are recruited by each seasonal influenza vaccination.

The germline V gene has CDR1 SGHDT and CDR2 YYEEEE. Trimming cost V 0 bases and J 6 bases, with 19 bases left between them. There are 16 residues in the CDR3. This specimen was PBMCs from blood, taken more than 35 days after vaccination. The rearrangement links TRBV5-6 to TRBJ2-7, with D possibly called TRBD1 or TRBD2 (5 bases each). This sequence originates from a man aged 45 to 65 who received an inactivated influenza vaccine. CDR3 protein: CASSLGSFAGTLEQYF. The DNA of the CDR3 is TGTGCCAGCAGCTTGGGATCATTTGCAGGGACCCTCGAGCAGTACTTC.